This T cell receptor (beta chain) came from a study of T cell changes during pregnancy in multiple sclerosis (dated by TCRdb to between 2018 and 2021). Study-level background: In women with multiple sclerosis, the researchers looked at how the T cell repertoire shifted as pregnancy progressed.

A remark on this clone: Its binding antigen is unknown. Base qualities are missing; no much larger clone stands one base away.

The library was produced with the immunoSEQ multiplex PCR assay. In TCRdb, the immuneACCESS table is reduced to in-frame sequences with V and J assigned. These tables do not hold every clone; where another copy was compared, an unresolved V gene accounts for under half, and the others remain unexplained. The sample yields about 62,000 clones; 90% to 95% were counted once. Jointly, the top ten make up more than 3% of the sample. Counted from cysteine to phenylalanine, this CDR3 has 14 amino acids. Left in the record is the CDR3 DNA by itself, 42 bases read in frame from the first base. The germline V gene specifies SGHAT as CDR1 and FQNNGV as CDR2. V is cut by 5 bases and J by 1 base, and the space between the germline ends is 11 bases.

The TCR comes from a female donor with multiple sclerosis, enrolled in a pregnancy study. This material consisted of CD8+ T cells from peripheral blood mononuclear cells, taken in the second trimester of pregnancy. The chain is assembled from TRBV11-2 and TRBJ2-5; the D gene cannot be named for sure. The DNA sequence reads TGTGCCAGCAGCCCGTATGCGGTCCAAGAGACCCAGTACTTC. Its protein reads: CASSPYAVQETQYF. Reference TRBV11-2 and TRBJ2-5 proteins supply the regions before and after the CDR3; the full variable domain is: EAGVAQSPRYKIIEKRQSVAFWCNPISGHATLYWYQQILGQGPKLLIQFQNNGVVDDSQLPKDRFSAERLKGVDSTLKIQPAKLEDSAVYLCASSPYAVQETQYFGPGTRLLVL.